This T cell receptor beta chain originates from a study of blood T cell repertoires in COVID-19. Study-wide context: Sources were T cells, B-cell-depleted T cells, or PBMCs; the material itself was cDNA or gDNA.

This table comes from immunoSEQ multiplex PCR, and its TCRdb copy is limited to in-frame clones, with some not included. The data show approximately 200,000 clones, about 86% seen once. This CDR3 spans 13 amino acids. V lost 4 bases to trimming and J lost 3 bases, with 10 bases between them. Germline loops: CDR1 MNHEY, CDR2 SMNVEV (reference sequence). This clone was picked up a small number of times. What was sequenced was peripheral blood. The TCR originated in a woman in her sixties or seventies with acute or convalescent COVID-19. The V and J genes are TRBV27 and TRBJ2-7; D remains ambiguous. The CDR3 spells CASSYRSHYEQYF. CDR3 nucleotide sequence: TGTGCCAGCAGTTATAGAAGCCACTACGAGCAGTACTTC.